The 8 T cell receptor beta chains in this list originate from one sample, sequenced in a study of shared clonotypes between healthy human individuals. Data came from immunoSEQ multiplex PCR; TCRdb stores just in-frame clones and leaves some out. Of 1,100,000 or so clones detected, around 78% appear once; the ten largest clones hold about 0.52%. Sequencing was performed on memory CD4+ T cells from PBMCs. Documented subset: CD45RA-negative fraction. These receptors were taken from a man aged 18 to 30 in good health. Some clones in this sample may be carry-over from other donors' samples.

This rearrangement joins TRBV7-2 to TRBJ2-2; D might be TRBD1 (7 bases). Deletions cut 5 bases from V and 6 bases from J, with 16 bases between. This CDR3 contains 15 residues. CDR1 is SGHTA and CDR2 is FQGNSA in the germline V gene. Here the CDR3 DNA reads TGTGCCAGCAGCCCAAACAGGGGAGGCGCCGGGGAGCTGTTTTTT. Translated: CASSPNRGGAGELFF.

The chain uses TRBV16 and TRBJ2-7, with TRBD1 matching over 7 bases. Germline V CDR1 and CDR2: KGHSY, FQNENV. The CDR3 is 14 residues long. J gave up 6 bases and V 4 bases, and 9 bases lay outside the gene matches. CDR3 in amino acids: CASSPLDRETEQYF. The CDR3 DNA sequence: TGTGCCAGCAGCCCGCTCGACAGGGAGACCGAGCAGTACTTC.

The rearrangement uses TRBV15 and TRBJ1-5, with TRBD1 identical over 7 bases. The CDR3 runs 15 residues. Germline V gene lookup returns CDR1 LNHNV and CDR2 YYDKDF (reference sequence). V lost 8 bases, J lost 1 base, and 8 bases stayed unmatched. The CDR3 region has the DNA TGTGCCACCGAAAAGGACAGGCGAAGCAATCAGCCCCAGCATTTT. It yields the protein CATEKDRRSNQPQHF.

This rearrangement joins TRBV28 to TRBJ1-1; D unclear. The CDR3 sequence is 13 residues long. Germline assignment: CDR1 MDHEN and CDR2 SYDVKM. Trimming cost V 6 bases and J 10 bases, with 18 bases left between them. DNA of the CDR3: TGTGCCAGCAGCCCTCTAGTAGTCGAGGGAGCTTTCTTT. Translation: CASSPLVVEGAFF. Complete variable domain (other parts from reference TRBV28 and TRBJ1-1): DVKVTQSSRYLVKRTGEKVFLECVQDMDHENMFWYRQDPGLGLRLIYFSYDVKMKEKGDIPEGYSVSREKKERFSLILESASTNQTSMYLCASSPLVVEGAFFGQGTRLTVV.

This clone showed up just once. Other DNA sequences in the sample encode the same CDR3. This chain links TRBV20-1 with TRBJ2-1; no definite D call. The germline CDR1 and CDR2 sequences are DFQATT and SNEGSKA (reference sequence). Trimming cost V 3 bases and J 6 bases, with 6 bases left between them. The CDR3 totals 11 residues. The DNA of the CDR3 is TGCAGTGCTAGGTCCCCCAATGAGCAGTTCTTC. Residues: CSARSPNEQFF.

This clone occurred a few times. The chain has TRBV11-1 and TRBJ2-5; either TRBD1 or TRBD2 may supply D (5 bases each). V lost 6 bases and J 7 bases, leaving 21 bases between the germline ends. The V gene's germline CDR1 is SGHAT and CDR2 FQDESV (reference sequence). The CDR3 is made up of 15 amino acids. The CDR3 nucleotides are TGTGCCAGCAGTGCCCCTGGGGCTTGGGACGGGACCCAGTACTTC. Its protein product is CASSAPGAWDGTQYF.

The chain has TRBV4-1 and TRBJ2-3, with 9 bases that match TRBD2. V trimming: 1 base; J trimming: 1 base; junction bases outside the gene matches: 6. The CDR3 is 17 amino acids. Germline CDR1 and CDR2: MGHRA and YSYEKL. CDR3 loop: CASSQGAGGPRTDTQYF. CDR3 bases: TGCGCCAGCAGCCAAGGGGCGGGAGGGCCCCGCACAGATACGCAGTATTTT.

The V and J genes are TRBV28 and TRBJ1-3; D not certain. CDR1 is MDHEN and CDR2 is SYDVKM in the germline V gene. The CDR3 loop spans 16 amino acids. V lost 4 bases and J 0 bases, leaving 13 bases between the germline ends. As DNA, the CDR3 is TGTGCCAGCAGTTCCCACGGCACAGTCTCTGGAAACACCATATATTTT. Encoded protein: CASSSHGTVSGNTIYF.